This record looks at one T cell receptor (beta chain) sequence and its context. Across 20 to 25 US areas, participants ranged in age from about 18 to 100 years. Cohorts were based on clinical histories the participants reported. Clones were sequenced by immunoSEQ multiplex PCR, and TCRdb holds only the in-frame ones, with some missing. The sample has roughly 250,000 clones, 70% to 90% seen once. Trimming cost V 3 bases and J 1 base, with 8 bases left between them. CDR3 size: 14 residues. Germline V lookup: CDR1 SGHTS, CDR2 YDEGEE. These data originate in a study of blood T cell repertoires in COVID-19. On the study more broadly: Specimens from acute and convalescent COVID-19 originated in the United States, Italy and Spain. T cells, B-cell-depleted T cells, or PBMCs supplied cDNA or gDNA.

V is TRBV5-8 and J is TRBJ2-1, with a tentative D call TRBD2 (6 bases). Sequenced input: PBMCs or T cells enriched from blood (not recorded which). This sequence was found in a woman aged 45 to 65 who had recovered from COVID-19. DNA of the CDR3: TGTGCCAGCAGCTCCGGGAGTTCCTACAATGAGCAGTTCTTC. Its protein product is CASSSGSSYNEQFF.